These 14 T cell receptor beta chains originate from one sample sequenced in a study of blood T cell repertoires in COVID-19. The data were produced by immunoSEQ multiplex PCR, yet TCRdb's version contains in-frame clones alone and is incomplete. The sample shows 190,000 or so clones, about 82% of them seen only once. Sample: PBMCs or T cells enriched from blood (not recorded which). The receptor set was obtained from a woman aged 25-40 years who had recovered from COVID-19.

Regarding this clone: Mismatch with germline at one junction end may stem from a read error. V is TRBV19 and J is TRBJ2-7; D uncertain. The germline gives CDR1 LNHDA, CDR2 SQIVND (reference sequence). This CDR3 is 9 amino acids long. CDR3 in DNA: TGTGCCAGTAGTTTGGCATCCTGCTTC. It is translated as CASSLASCF. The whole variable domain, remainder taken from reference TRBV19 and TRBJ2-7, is DGGITQSPKYLFRKEGQNVTLSCEQNLNHDAMYWYRQDPGQGLRLIYYSQIVNDFQKGDIAEGYSVSREKKESFPLTVTSAQKNPTAFYLCASSLASCFGPGTRLTVT.

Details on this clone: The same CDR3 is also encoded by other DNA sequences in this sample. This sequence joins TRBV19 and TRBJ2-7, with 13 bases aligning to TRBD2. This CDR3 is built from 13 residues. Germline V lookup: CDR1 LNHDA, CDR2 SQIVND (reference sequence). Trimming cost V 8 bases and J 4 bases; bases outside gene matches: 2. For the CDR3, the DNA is TGTGCCAGTCGACTAGCGGGAGGATACGAGCAGTACTTC. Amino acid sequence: CASRLAGGYEQYF.

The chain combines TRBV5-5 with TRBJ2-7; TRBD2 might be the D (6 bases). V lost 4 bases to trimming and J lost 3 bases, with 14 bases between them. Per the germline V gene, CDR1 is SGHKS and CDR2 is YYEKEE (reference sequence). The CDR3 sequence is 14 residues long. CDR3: CASSNRDSSYEQYF. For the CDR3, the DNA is TGTGCCAGCAGCAACCGGGACTCCAGCTACGAGCAGTACTTC.

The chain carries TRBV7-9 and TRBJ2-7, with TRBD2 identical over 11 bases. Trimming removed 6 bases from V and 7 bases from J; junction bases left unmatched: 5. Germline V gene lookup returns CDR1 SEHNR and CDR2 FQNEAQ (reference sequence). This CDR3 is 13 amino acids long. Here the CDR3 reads CASRPTSGEEQYF. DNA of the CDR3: TGTGCCAGCAGACCGACTAGCGGGGAGGAGCAGTACTTC.

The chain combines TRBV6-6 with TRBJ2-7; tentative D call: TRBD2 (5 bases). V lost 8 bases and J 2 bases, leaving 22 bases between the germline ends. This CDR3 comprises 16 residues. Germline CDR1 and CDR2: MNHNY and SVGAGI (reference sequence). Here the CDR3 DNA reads TGTGCCAGCGGACCGGGAACGGGAACACTCACCTACGAGCAGTACTTC. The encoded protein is CASGPGTGTLTYEQYF.

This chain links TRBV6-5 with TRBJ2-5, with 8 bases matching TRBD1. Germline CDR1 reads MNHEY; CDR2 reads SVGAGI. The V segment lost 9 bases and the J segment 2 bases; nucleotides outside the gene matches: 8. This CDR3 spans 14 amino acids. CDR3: CARYPDREQETQYF. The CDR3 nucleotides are TGTGCCAGATACCCGGACAGGGAACAAGAGACCCAGTACTTC.

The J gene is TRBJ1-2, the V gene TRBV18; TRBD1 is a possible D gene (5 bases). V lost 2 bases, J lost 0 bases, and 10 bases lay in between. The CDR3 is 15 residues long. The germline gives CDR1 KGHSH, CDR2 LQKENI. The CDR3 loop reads CASSPEDKSNYGYTF. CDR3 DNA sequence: TGTGCCAGCTCACCAGAGGACAAATCTAACTATGGCTACACCTTC.

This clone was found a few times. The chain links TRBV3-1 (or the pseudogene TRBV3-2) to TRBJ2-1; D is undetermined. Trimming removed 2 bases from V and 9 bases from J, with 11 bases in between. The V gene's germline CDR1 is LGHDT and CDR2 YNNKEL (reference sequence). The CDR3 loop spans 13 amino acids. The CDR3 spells CASSQLPSTEQFF. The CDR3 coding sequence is TGTGCCAGCAGCCAACTTCCGAGCACTGAGCAGTTCTTC.

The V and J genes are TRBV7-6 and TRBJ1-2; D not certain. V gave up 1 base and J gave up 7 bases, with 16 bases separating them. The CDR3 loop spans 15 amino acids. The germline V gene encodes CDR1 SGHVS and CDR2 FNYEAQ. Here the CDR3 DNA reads TGTGCCAGCAGCTTAGAGTTCGGAACTTCGGGTGGCTACACCTTC. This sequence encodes CASSLEFGTSGGYTF.

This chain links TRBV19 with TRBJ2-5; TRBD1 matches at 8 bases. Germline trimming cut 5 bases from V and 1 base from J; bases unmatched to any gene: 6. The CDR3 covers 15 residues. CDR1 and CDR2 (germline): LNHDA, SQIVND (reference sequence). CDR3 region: CASSSGQGGQETQYF. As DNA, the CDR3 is TGTGCCAGTAGTTCCGGACAGGGAGGCCAAGAGACCCAGTACTTC.

This CDR3 is CASKAAGVTDTQYF. CDR3 nucleotide sequence: TGTGCCAGTAAAGCGGCGGGAGTAACAGATACGCAGTATTTT. V usage is TRBV27 and J usage is TRBJ2-3; 7 nucleotides align to TRBD2. Trimming at V came to 9 bases and at J to 3 bases, leaving 9 bases not matched to a gene. This CDR3 comprises 14 residues. Germline V gives CDR1 MNHEY, CDR2 SMNVEV (reference sequence).

The CDR3 DNA follows: TGCGCCAGCAGTTTCTCCGGGACTAGGAGCTACGAGCAGTACTTC. Protein sequence: CASSFSGTRSYEQYF. This sequence joins TRBV5-1 and TRBJ2-7; 8 nucleotides agree with TRBD2. The V and J ends lost 5 bases and 3 bases, in that order; junction bases with no gene match: 10. Germline V gives CDR1 SGHRS, CDR2 YFSETQ. CDR3 length: 15 amino acids. The full variable domain, its missing parts supplied by reference TRBV5-1 and TRBJ2-7, is KAGVTQTPRYLIKTRGQQVTLSCSPISGHRSVSWYQQTPGQGLQFLFEYFSETQRNKGNFPGRFSGRQFSNSRSEMNVSTLELGDSALYLCASSFSGTRSYEQYFGPGTRLTVT.

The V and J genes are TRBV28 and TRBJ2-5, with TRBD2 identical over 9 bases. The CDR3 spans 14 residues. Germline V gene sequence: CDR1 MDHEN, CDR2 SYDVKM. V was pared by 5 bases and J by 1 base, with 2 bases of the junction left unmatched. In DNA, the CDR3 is TGTGCCAGCAGTATTAGCGGGGGCCAAGAGACCCAGTACTTC. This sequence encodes CASSISGGQETQYF.

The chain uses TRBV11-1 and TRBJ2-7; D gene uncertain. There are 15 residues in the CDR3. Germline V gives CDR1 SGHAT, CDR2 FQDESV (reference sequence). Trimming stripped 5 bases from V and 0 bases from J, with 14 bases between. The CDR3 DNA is TGTGCCAGCAGCGAGCCCGCGGCGAGCTCCTACGAGCAGTACTTC. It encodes CASSEPAASSYEQYF.